This passage covers 23 T cell receptor beta chains from one sample sequenced in a study of T cells in Graves' hyperthyroidism and ophthalmopathy (dated by TCRdb to about 2019). Libraries came from multiplex PCR. The reads were generated on an Illumina HiSeq 2000. The TCR beta CDR3 regions were amplified from RNA transcripts. The TCR CDR3 was subjected to a first round of RT-PCR using the HTBI primer set and the Qiagen OneStep RT-PCR kit. Starting from the raw public reads, TCRdb applied fastp trimming at Q25, assembled clones with MiXCR and retained in-frame beta chains. Every CDR3 protein is listed once, alongside the most common genes and DNA of its rows. Here the sample has almost 600,000 distinct CDR3 sequences; about 15% occur a single time. The ten largest clones represent 5% to 7% of the sample. Sequences were obtained from blood. These receptors were collected from a woman aged 30 to 39 with Graves' hyperthyroidism that later progressed to Graves' ophthalmopathy.

V is TRBV7-3 and J is TRBJ2-5; no firm D call. The CDR3 is made up of 15 amino acids. Germline values: CDR1 SGHTA, CDR2 FQGTGA. V gave up 3 bases and J gave up 4 bases, with 15 bases separating them. CDR3 DNA: TGTGCCAGCAGCTTGGGCCCGGGCAAGGGAGAGACCCAGTACTTC. It encodes CASSLGPGKGETQYF.

The chain is built from TRBV29-1 and TRBJ1-2; perhaps TRBD1 as D (5 bases). The CDR3 is 13 residues long. V shed 8 bases and J shed 5 bases, with 18 bases lying between them. Germline V lookup: CDR1 SQVTM, CDR2 ANQGSEA. The CDR3 nucleotides read TGCAGCTCCGGTGGGGGGTTATCATATGGCTACACCTTC. It yields the protein CSSGGGLSYGYTF.

The rearrangement joins TRBV14 to TRBJ2-7, with TRBD2 identical over 8 bases. The CDR3 loop spans 17 amino acids. J gave up 0 bases and V 4 bases, and 11 bases lay outside the gene matches. Germline V gene sequence: CDR1 SGHDN, CDR2 FVKESK. In DNA form, the CDR3 reads TGTGCCAGCAGCCTCATTTCTACCGGGAGGGCCTCCTACGAGCAGTACTTC. This gives the protein CASSLISTGRASYEQYF.

This clonotype was counted many times. The chain combines TRBV6-1 with TRBJ2-1, with D unresolved. V lost 4 bases and J 10 bases, leaving 8 bases between the germline ends. This CDR3 region has 11 residues. Germline V lookup: CDR1 MNHNS, CDR2 SASEGT. The CDR3 coding sequence is TGTGCCAGCAGTGGGCCCGGGGAGCAGTTCTTC. Amino acid sequence: CASSGPGEQFF.

This clonotype was found many times. V gene TRBV5-6 combines with J gene TRBJ2-7, with D possibly being TRBD2 (6 bases). Trimming pared 3 bases from V and 0 bases from J, leaving 10 bases between. CDR1 and CDR2 from the germline V gene are SGHDT and YYEEEE. The CDR3 extends over 14 amino acids. The CDR3 nucleotides read TGTGCCAGCAGCTCCTTGGACTACTCCTACGAGCAGTACTTC. Translation gives CASSSLDYSYEQYF.

This clonotype was counted at least ten times. The chain employs TRBV11-2 and TRBJ2-1; D is perhaps TRBD2 (5 bases). V was shortened by 2 bases and J by 7 bases, with 21 bases between the two germline ends. This CDR3 region has 17 residues. CDR1 is SGHAT and CDR2 is FQNNGV in the germline V gene. The CDR3 loop reads CASSLNIEGRYDNEQFF. The CDR3 coding sequence is TGTGCCAGCAGCTTAAACATCGAGGGCCGATACGATAATGAGCAGTTCTTC.

V gene TRBV10-3 combines with J gene TRBJ2-2; D ambiguous. This CDR3 contains 12 residues. The germline V gene has CDR1 ENHRY and CDR2 SYGVKD. Trimming cost V 5 bases and J 6 bases, with 7 bases left between them. The CDR3 region is CAISTASGELFF. The CDR3 region has the DNA TGTGCCATCAGTACTGCGTCCGGGGAGCTGTTTTTT.

This clonotype was counted many times. J is TRBJ2-7 and V is TRBV7-2, with 10 bases fitting TRBD1. Germline CDR1 is SGHTA and CDR2 is FQGNSA. This CDR3 contains 17 residues. The J segment lost 3 bases and the V segment lost 6 bases, leaving 14 bases of the junction unmatched. CDR3 amino acids: CASSLSGGQGVFYEQYF. DNA of the CDR3: TGTGCCAGCAGTCTAAGCGGAGGACAGGGGGTTTTCTACGAGCAGTACTTC.

This clonotype was picked up a small number of times. V gene TRBV9 combines with J gene TRBJ2-1; D may match TRBD1 or TRBD2 (5 bases each). This CDR3 has 11 residues. CDR1 and CDR2 (germline): SGDLS, YYNGEE. The V and J ends lost 3 bases and 8 bases respectively, with 6 bases between them. CDR3 sequence: CASSGGDEQFF. DNA of the CDR3: TGTGCCAGCAGCGGAGGGGATGAGCAGTTCTTC. The full variable domain, rest sourced from reference TRBV9 and TRBJ2-1, is DSGVTQTPKHLITATGQRVTLRCSPRSGDLSVYWYQQSLDQGLQFLIQYYNGEERAKGNILERFSAQQFPDLHSELNLSSLELGDSALYFCASSGGDEQFFGPGTRLTVL.

For this clonotype: A read error is possible here, since a much larger clone lies one base away. The chain employs TRBV3-1 and TRBJ2-7; the D gene could be TRBD1 or TRBD2 (6 bases each). Per germline, CDR1 LGHDT and CDR2 YNNKEL (reference sequence). V lost 4 bases and J lost 5, with 21 bases in between. This CDR3 region has 16 residues. CDR3 sequence: CASSPGRGPALDEQYF. CDR3 nucleotides: TGTGCCAGCAGCCCTGGCCGGGGGCCAGCACTCGACGAGCAGTACTTC.

This clonotype was counted ten times or more. The rearrangement uses TRBV3-1 and TRBJ2-7; D is unresolved. Trimming pared 1 base from V and 7 bases from J, leaving 14 bases between. The V gene's germline CDR1 is LGHDT and CDR2 YNNKEL (reference sequence). The CDR3 is 14 residues long. CDR3 in DNA: TGTGCCAGCAGCCAAGGACACGCCTCTAGGGAGCAGTACTTC. It yields the protein CASSQGHASREQYF.

This clonotype was detected ten times or more. This sequence joins TRBV30 and TRBJ1-1, with D uncertain. Germline loops: CDR1 GTSNPN, CDR2 SVGIG (reference sequence). V was trimmed by 3 bases and J by 1 base, leaving 9 bases between them. The CDR3 covers 13 residues. CDR3 sequence reads: CAWSARENTEAFF. The CDR3, as DNA: TGTGCCTGGAGCGCACGGGAGAACACTGAAGCTTTCTTT.

The chain has TRBV6-5 and TRBJ2-3, with D perhaps given as TRBD1 or TRBD2 (5 bases each). The germline CDR1 and CDR2 sequences are MNHEY and SVGAGI. This CDR3 has 14 amino acids. Trimming removed 3 bases at V and 1 base at J, with 8 bases between. The CDR3 nucleotides read TGTGCCAGCAGTTATCGGGACCGCACAGATACGCAGTATTTT. This translates into CASSYRDRTDTQYF.

In the case of this clonotype: A read error may be the cause here, since a much bigger clone is one base away. The chain employs TRBV30 and TRBJ2-5; D is ambiguous. Between the trimmed V and J ends, which lost 6 bases and 4 bases, there was a span of 15 bases. The CDR3 totals 13 residues. Per germline, CDR1 GTSNPN and CDR2 SVGIG (reference sequence). The DNA of the CDR3 is TGTGCCTGTGCCGACATGTCCGGAGAGACCCAGTACTTC. Translation gives CACADMSGETQYF.

This clonotype was recorded at least ten times. The V and J genes are TRBV30 and TRBJ2-1, with D perhaps TRBD1 (5 bases). CDR3 length: 12 amino acids. Trimming pared 5 bases from V and 9 bases from J, leaving 14 bases between. Looked up from germline, CDR1 is GTSNPN and CDR2 is SVGIG (reference sequence). The CDR3 region has the DNA TGTGCCTGGGTCAGGGTAAGGGGTGAGCAGTTCTTC. Its translation: CAWVRVRGEQFF.

This clonotype showed up many times. The genes are TRBV12-3 or TRBV12-4 and TRBJ2-5; perhaps TRBD1 as D (5 bases). The CDR3 sequence is 14 residues long. The ends were cut back, 3 bases at V and 1 base at J, with 9 bases in the middle. The CDR3 bases are TGTGCCAGCAGTTTCGACAGAGGCCAAGAGACCCAGTACTTC. The encoded protein is CASSFDRGQETQYF.

The gene calls are TRBV19 and TRBJ2-7; 7 nucleotides line up with TRBD2. Germline lookup yields CDR1 LNHDA and CDR2 SQIVND (reference sequence). The CDR3 has 10 residues. In DNA form, the CDR3 reads TGTGCGGCGGGAGCCTACGAGCAGTACTTC. Translated: CAAGAYEQYF.

This clonotype was detected many times. The J gene is TRBJ2-3, the V gene TRBV20-1; TRBD2 matches 8 bases. CDR3 length equals 15 residues. J was trimmed by 4 bases and V by 5 bases; bases with no gene match: 11. The germline CDR1 and CDR2 sequences are DFQATT and SNEGSKA (reference sequence). Here the CDR3 reads CSAFSPGTSADTQYF. The CDR3 DNA follows: TGCAGTGCTTTTTCCCCCGGGACTAGTGCAGATACGCAGTATTTT.

This clonotype showed up many times. This rearrangement joins TRBV6-1 to TRBJ2-1, with 7 bases lining up with TRBD2. V gave up 6 bases and J gave up 1 base; unmatched junction bases: 3. Germline lookup yields CDR1 MNHNS and CDR2 SASEGT. The CDR3 consists of 14 residues. The CDR3 bases are TGTGCCAGCAGGCAGCGGGGATCCTACAATGAGCAGTTCTTC. It codes for CASRQRGSYNEQFF.

This clonotype was recorded many times. The chain has TRBV2 and TRBJ2-3; D gene unclear. The CDR3 consists of 12 residues. Trimming stripped 2 bases from V and 6 bases from J, with 6 bases between. CDR1 and CDR2 from the germline V gene are SNHLY and FYNNEI. Here the CDR3 DNA reads TGTGCCAGCAGTGAAAGTGAGGATACGCAGTATTTT. As protein: CASSESEDTQYF.

The genes are TRBV3-1 and TRBJ2-7; a weak D match, TRBD2 (6 bases). The CDR3 length is 15 residues. V was pared by 0 bases and J by 5 bases, with 14 bases between. Per germline, CDR1 LGHDT and CDR2 YNNKEL (reference sequence). The CDR3 spells CASSQDRPGDDEQYF. Written as DNA, the CDR3 is TGTGCCAGCAGCCAAGATAGGCCGGGAGATGACGAGCAGTACTTC.

This clonotype was seen at least ten times. The chain has TRBV19 and TRBJ2-7; a possible D gene is TRBD1 (6 bases). Trimming removed 4 bases at V and 2 bases at J, with 15 bases between. Germline assignment: CDR1 LNHDA and CDR2 SQIVND (reference sequence). The CDR3 runs 15 residues. CDR3 loop: CASSTRQDLTYEQYF. For the CDR3, the DNA is TGTGCCAGTAGTACTAGACAGGACCTCACCTACGAGCAGTACTTC.

V is TRBV7-2 and J is TRBJ1-5; 7 bases agree with TRBD1. J gave up 7 bases and V 5 bases, and 5 bases lay outside the gene matches. The V gene's germline CDR1 is SGHTA and CDR2 FQGNSA. This CDR3 is 13 amino acids long. DNA for the CDR3: TGTGCCAGCAGCCCACAGGGGCGGCAGCCCCAGCATTTT. Residues: CASSPQGRQPQHF.